This entry is about one TCR beta chain. The target antigen is unknown. Some clones are missing from TCRdb's copy, which holds only in-frame ones; the method was immunoSEQ multiplex PCR. Here the sample spans around 92,000 clones, about four fifths being singletons. This sample stems from a study of a mutant IDH1 vaccine in newly diagnosed glioma. Across the study: Treated patients were roughly 60% male, 37.5% female, mean age approximately 42 years. Study observations and caveats: Pseudoprogression seemingly bore no relation to changes in top peripheral T cell clonotypes.

Time point here: baseline, week 1 (first vaccination visit). Treatment in this sample: pre-vaccination baseline after standard-of-care therapy. This receptor was identified in a woman between 45 and 65 years old with glioma. Source: PBMCs, taken from a glioma patient treated with radiotherapy, temozolomide or both.

The CDR3 nucleotides read TGCGCCAGCTGCGGGGGCTGGGTCTACGAGCAGTACTTC. Its translation is CASCGGWVYEQYF. This chain connects TRBV10-1 to TRBJ2-7; D possibly corresponds to TRBD2 (7 bases). Trimming pared 8 bases from V and 3 bases from J, leaving 14 bases between. CDR3 length equals 13 residues. Germline CDR1 WNHNN, CDR2 SYGVQD (reference sequence).